The TCR beta chain described here comes from a study of OX40 agonist ivuxolimab in advanced cancers. Method: immunoSEQ multiplex PCR; TCRdb's copy keeps in-frame clones and lacks some. The data hold tens of thousands of clones, with 85% to 90% observed a single time. The CDR3 loop spans 10 amino acids. Germline V lookup: CDR1 SNHLY, CDR2 FYNNEI. V was shortened by 3 bases and J by 7 bases, with 4 bases between the two germline ends. The sample consisted of CD4+ or CD8+ T cells sorted from blood, taken in a trial of the OX40 agonist ivuxolimab. The rearrangement links TRBV2 to TRBJ2-7; D gene ambiguous. This TCR derives from an adult with an advanced solid tumor such as melanoma, head and neck, liver or kidney cancer. The CDR3 loop is CASSEGEQYF. The CDR3 region has the DNA TGTGCCAGCAGTGAGGGAGAGCAGTACTTC.